This T cell receptor beta chain was sequenced during a study of shared clonotypes between healthy human individuals. The count of this clone is one. CDR3 size: 14 residues. Germline V gene lookup returns CDR1 LNHDA and CDR2 SQIVND (reference sequence). Trimming took off 5 bases at V and 6 bases at J, with 14 bases between the two ends. The repertoire was sequenced with immunoSEQ multiplex PCR; TCRdb's copy has only in-frame clones and lacks some. Among 300,000 to 400,000 clones listed, less than 85% were seen once. Sequenced material: memory CD4+ T cells sorted from blood. The sample's subset: CD45RA-negative fraction. The J gene is TRBJ2-1, the V gene TRBV19; D gene uncertain. The receptor was derived from a man in his thirties or forties in good health. CDR3: CASSGSTGLNEQFF. CDR3 DNA sequence: TGTGCCAGTAGTGGTTCTACGGGCCTCAATGAGCAGTTCTTC.